This T cell receptor (beta chain) came from a study of cytomegalovirus exposure and HLA in healthy donors. The study's findings and limits: Presence/absence analyses assumed roughly uniform sequencing depth across donors.

Notes on this clone: The antigen remains unidentified.

Trimming cost V 5 bases and J 5 bases, with 7 bases left between them. Germline V gives CDR1 LNHDA, CDR2 SQIVND (reference sequence). There are 12 residues in the CDR3. Use of 60 Vbeta and 13 Jbeta primers characterized the PCR. TCRdb's table, derived via immunoSEQ multiplex PCR, lists solely in-frame clones and lacks some. The repertoire has about 150,000 clones, around 78% of them found once; the top ten carry approximately 1.5%. The material sequenced was PBMCs. This chain links TRBV19 with TRBJ1-5; no reliable D call. This TCR was recovered from a man aged 35 to 55 in good health and CMV-seronegative. CDR3 region: CASSVFDQPQHF. CDR3 bases: TGTGCCAGTAGTGTTTTCGATCAGCCCCAGCATTTT.